This is a list of T cell receptor beta chains from one sample in a study of blood T cell repertoires in COVID-19. Profiling relied on immunoSEQ multiplex PCR, and the TCRdb table lists in-frame clones only, not all of them. This table holds 200,000 to 250,000 clones, approximately 83% found once. The sequenced material came from peripheral blood. The receptors were gathered from a woman in her sixties or seventies with acute or convalescent COVID-19. CDR3s include the opening cysteine and the closing phenylalanine or tryptophan. The order of the fields is clone size, V gene, CDR3 length, D gene, J gene, CDR3 protein, CDR3 DNA. A D gene is named only where the DNA matches it firmly. Clone size is given for some rows only: seen once, a few or many times, or a class if the clone is expanded.

abundance: NA
v_gene: TRBV5-4
len: 15
d_gene: TRBD1
j_gene: TRBJ1-6
CDR3aa: CASSPGQGGTSPLHF
CDR3nt: TGTGCCAGCAGCCCTGGACAGGGAGGAACTTCACCCCTCCACTTT

abundance: NA
v_gene: TRBV29-1
len: 13
d_gene: TRBD1
j_gene: TRBJ1-1
CDR3aa: CSAYRGGNTEAFF
CDR3nt: TGCAGCGCATACAGGGGAGGGAACACTGAAGCTTTCTTT

abundance: NA
v_gene: TRBV11-1
len: 14
d_gene: NA
j_gene: TRBJ1-6
CDR3aa: CASSFTEYNSPLHF
CDR3nt: TGTGCCAGCAGCTTCACGGAGTATAATTCACCCCTCCACTTT

abundance: NA
v_gene: TRBV3-1/TRBV3-2
len: 13
d_gene: NA
j_gene: TRBJ1-1
CDR3aa: CASSQDPVGQAFF
CDR3nt: TGTGCCAGCAGCCAAGATCCCGTCGGTCAAGCTTTCTTT

abundance: NA
v_gene: TRBV19
len: 14
d_gene: NA
j_gene: TRBJ1-2
CDR3aa: CASSISQGNYGYTF
CDR3nt: TGTGCCAGTAGTATAAGTCAGGGTAACTATGGCTACACCTTC

abundance: NA
v_gene: TRBV30
len: 13
d_gene: NA
j_gene: TRBJ1-5
CDR3aa: CAWSDRSNQPQHF
CDR3nt: TGTGCCTGGAGTGATAGAAGCAATCAGCCCCAGCATTTT

abundance: NA
v_gene: TRBV11-2
len: 15
d_gene: NA
j_gene: TRBJ2-7
CDR3aa: CASSLQGTGSYEQYF
CDR3nt: TGTGCCAGCAGCTTACAGGGAACAGGCTCCTACGAGCAGTACTTC

abundance: NA
v_gene: TRBV7-8
len: 11
d_gene: NA
j_gene: TRBJ1-5
CDR3aa: CASSLGQDQHF
CDR3nt: TGTGCCAGCAGCTTGGGCCAGGACCAGCATTTT

abundance: NA
v_gene: TRBV28
len: 14
d_gene: NA
j_gene: TRBJ2-7
CDR3aa: CASSFNMAVYGQYF
CDR3nt: TGTGCCAGCAGTTTTAATATGGCGGTGTACGGGCAGTACTTC

abundance: NA
v_gene: TRBV6-6
len: 15
d_gene: TRBD1
j_gene: TRBJ1-3
CDR3aa: CASSFVDRAGNTIYF
CDR3nt: TGTGCCAGCAGTTTCGTGGACAGGGCTGGAAACACCATATATTTT

abundance: NA
v_gene: TRBV9
len: 14
d_gene: NA
j_gene: TRBJ2-3
CDR3aa: CASSVAQFSDTQYF
CDR3nt: TGTGCCAGCAGCGTAGCCCAATTTTCAGATACGCAGTATTTT

abundance: NA
v_gene: TRBV11-2
len: 14
d_gene: NA
j_gene: TRBJ1-2
CDR3aa: CASSLGGANYGYTF
CDR3nt: TGTGCCAGCAGCTTAGGGGGGGCTAACTATGGCTACACCTTC

abundance: few
v_gene: TRBV5-6
len: 14
d_gene: TRBD1
j_gene: TRBJ1-2
CDR3aa: CASSFRDRDRGYTF
CDR3nt: TGTGCCAGCAGCTTCAGGGACAGGGACCGCGGCTACACCTTC

abundance: NA
v_gene: TRBV28
len: 15
d_gene: NA
j_gene: TRBJ1-6
CDR3aa: CASSLWVQANSPLHF
CDR3nt: TGTGCCAGCAGTTTATGGGTCCAGGCTAATTCACCCCTCCACTTT

abundance: NA
v_gene: TRBV5-5
len: 18
d_gene: TRBD1
j_gene: TRBJ2-2
CDR3aa: CASSWKAQGAQDTGELFF
CDR3nt: TGTGCCAGCAGCTGGAAAGCCCAGGGGGCCCAGGACACCGGGGAGCTGTTTTTT

abundance: NA
v_gene: TRBV19
len: 15
d_gene: TRBD1
j_gene: TRBJ1-6
CDR3aa: CASTSYRGRGSPLHF
CDR3nt: TGTGCCAGTACCTCATACAGGGGGAGAGGTTCACCCCTCCACTTT

abundance: once
v_gene: TRBV2
len: 17
d_gene: NA
j_gene: TRBJ2-5
CDR3aa: CASSEGPTGSYQETQYF
CDR3nt: TGTGCCAGCAGTGAAGGTCCAACAGGGAGTTACCAAGAGACCCAGTACTTC

abundance: NA
v_gene: TRBV7-2
len: 19
d_gene: NA
j_gene: TRBJ1-4
CDR3aa: CASSLVPGGARQTNEKLFF
CDR3nt: TGTGCCAGCAGCTTAGTCCCCGGCGGTGCGCGCCAAACTAATGAAAAACTGTTTTTT

abundance: NA
v_gene: TRBV19
len: 13
d_gene: TRBD1
j_gene: TRBJ1-5
CDR3aa: CASEGQINQPQHF
CDR3nt: TGTGCCAGTGAGGGACAGATTAATCAGCCCCAGCATTTT

abundance: NA
v_gene: TRBV21-1
len: 16
d_gene: NA
j_gene: TRBJ1-3
CDR3aa: CASSKQKQGSGNTIYF
CDR3nt: TGTGCCAGCAGCAAACAAAAACAGGGCTCTGGAAACACCATATATTTT

abundance: NA
v_gene: TRBV12-3/TRBV12-4
len: 13
d_gene: NA
j_gene: TRBJ1-2
CDR3aa: CASAGAHGGGYTF
CDR3nt: TGTGCCAGCGCTGGGGCCCACGGCGGTGGCTACACCTTC

abundance: once
v_gene: TRBV4-1
len: 17
d_gene: NA
j_gene: TRBJ2-3
CDR3aa: CASSQDRWAGVRYTQYF
CDR3nt: TGCGCCAGCAGCCAAGATCGGTGGGCAGGGGTTAGGTATACGCAGTATTTT

abundance: NA
v_gene: TRBV24-1
len: 14
d_gene: TRBD2
j_gene: TRBJ2-1
CDR3aa: CATSGGGSYNEQFF
CDR3nt: TGTGCCACCAGTGGGGGGGGCTCCTACAATGAGCAGTTCTTC

abundance: NA
v_gene: TRBV5-6
len: 15
d_gene: TRBD1
j_gene: TRBJ1-2
CDR3aa: CASSLVDRGQVGYTF
CDR3nt: TGTGCCAGCAGCTTGGTGGACAGGGGACAGGTTGGCTACACCTTC

abundance: NA
v_gene: TRBV11-1
len: 16
d_gene: TRBD1
j_gene: TRBJ2-2
CDR3aa: CASSTRDRGSTGELFF
CDR3nt: TGTGCCAGCAGCACCCGGGACAGGGGTAGCACCGGGGAGCTGTTTTTT

abundance: few
v_gene: TRBV11-2
len: 16
d_gene: NA
j_gene: TRBJ1-3
CDR3aa: CASSLSGLLSGNTIYF
CDR3nt: TGTGCCAGCAGCTTATCGGGTCTTTTGTCTGGAAACACCATATATTTT

abundance: NA
v_gene: TRBV9
len: 16
d_gene: TRBD1
j_gene: TRBJ1-2
CDR3aa: CASSVGGTGNNYGYTF
CDR3nt: TGTGCCAGCAGCGTAGGAGGGACAGGGAATAACTATGGCTACACCTTC

abundance: NA
v_gene: TRBV19
len: 17
d_gene: NA
j_gene: TRBJ1-1
CDR3aa: CASSIRFLTTGSTEAFF
CDR3nt: TGTGCCAGTAGTATCCGATTCCTCACCACGGGGAGCACTGAAGCTTTCTTT

abundance: NA
v_gene: TRBV5-1
len: 16
d_gene: TRBD1
j_gene: TRBJ1-1
CDR3aa: CASSLLQGGMNTEAFF
CDR3nt: TGCGCCAGCAGCTTGTTGCAGGGGGGTATGAACACTGAAGCTTTCTTT

abundance: NA
v_gene: TRBV6-5
len: 15
d_gene: TRBD2
j_gene: TRBJ2-1
CDR3aa: CASSPSGGPYNEQFF
CDR3nt: TGTGCCAGCAGTCCTAGCGGGGGTCCCTACAATGAGCAGTTCTTC

abundance: NA
v_gene: TRBV28
len: 13
d_gene: NA
j_gene: TRBJ1-2
CDR3aa: CASSTRGGYGYTF
CDR3nt: TGTGCCAGCAGTACCCGAGGAGGATATGGCTACACCTTC